The present T cell receptor (beta chain) was sequenced within a study of early T cells in non-severe SARS-CoV-2 infection. Study-level findings and limits: Lookups in VDJdb leaned toward anti-spike CD8 responses and missed private and CD4 specificities.

V was clipped by 3 bases and J by 6 bases, with 15 bases between them. The germline CDR1 and CDR2 sequences are LNHNV and YYDKDF (reference sequence). The CDR3 loop spans 14 amino acids. TCRdb reprocessed the 5' RACE reads via MiXCR and lists one record per CDR3 protein. The sample lists 88,000 or so distinct CDR3 sequences, under 15% occurring once. This clonotype was detected many times. Its antigen is undetermined. Sequencing was done on a sample of whole blood. The chain combines TRBV15 with TRBJ2-7; D remains unclear. This sequence was found in an adult who was a healthcare worker with PCR-confirmed SARS-CoV-2 infection or an uninfected control (not recorded which). Here the CDR3 DNA reads TGTGCCACCAGCAGTCACGGACCGATCCCCGAGCAGTACTTC. Amino acid sequence: CATSSHGPIPEQYF.